Given below is one TCR beta chain in context. No cognate antigen has been identified for it. No per-base quality is available; no much larger clone lies one base away. The same CDR3 can be traced to other DNA sequences in this sample. TCR beta CDR3 regions were sequenced from DNA using the immunoSEQ Assay. As for how the authors treated the data: To compute T cell density, TCR beta template counts were normalized to usable DNA, which was estimated by amplifying housekeeping genes. Richness was estimated with the preseqR package, extrapolating to 400,000 templates for PBMC samples and 120,000 templates for tissue samples. Clonality was taken to be one minus Pielou's evenness. Tissue-enriched TCRs were identified through differential abundance testing performed on productive amino-acid clonotypes, with a minimum total count of 5 and an alpha of 0.1. The Jaccard Index and the Morisita Overlap Index were used to measure how much the repertoires overlapped between compartments. GLIPH grouped TCR beta CDR3s together with public tetramer-defined viral CDR3s, and a viral motif had to include at least three viral sequences and show V-gene enrichment. Entries here come from immuneACCESS through TCRdb and include only in-frame sequences with V and J called. Some clones fail to appear in such tables; in the studies checked, an unresolved V gene covers under half of the shortfall, and the cause of the remainder is unknown. V, J and clone size derive from that table, while D and trimming were established from the DNA sequence. In all, the sample holds 45,000 to 55,000 clones, and roughly 80% of those were seen once. About a sixth of the sample lies in the top ten.

The data belong to a study of T cells in localized non-small cell lung cancer (dated by TCRdb to about 2020). Study-level background: Comparing tumors with uninvolved tumor-adjacent lungs, the study looked at the T cell repertoires of a few hundred patients with early-stage NSCLC. The cohort comprised 200 to 300 treatment-naïve NSCLC patients with resected, localized lung tumors. NSCLC patients had a mean age of around 61 years, and around 140 were male and 85 to 110 female. The paper as a whole reports these results and caveats: Of the top 100 tumor clones, a median of about 53 were detected in paired uninvolved adjacent lung; under 35 were also among that lung's top 100. Because the study design was exploratory, TCR variables were selected using unadjusted p-values without false-discovery rate correction. Longer overall survival was associated with higher T cell density in blood, whereas shorter survival was associated with higher clonality in adjacent lung. Because multi-region tumor sequencing was not done, intratumor heterogeneity could not be ruled out. Uninvolved tumor-adjacent lung showed the highest T cell clonality, higher than tumor, which suggests more focused antigenic responses in the uninvolved tumor-adjacent lung.

At diagnosis, peripheral blood, uninvolved tumor-adjacent lung and tumor were collected and stored as a combination of fresh-frozen and FFPE material. For TCR repertoire profiling, blood samples were analyzed as peripheral blood mononuclear cells. Here the sequenced sample was peripheral blood, taken before any cancer treatment. The clonotype originates from a man between 35 and 75 years old with stage I squamous cell lung carcinoma.

The CDR3 here reads CSVDRQGRNEQFF. The DNA sequence is given as TGCAGCGTTGATCGACAGGGTAGGAATGAGCAGTTCTTC. Recombination joined TRBV29-1 with TRBJ2-1, and 7 bases in between align with TRBD1. Sequences SQVTM (CDR1) and ANQGSEA (CDR2) are obtained from the germline V gene. V has 3 bases trimmed and J has 7 bases trimmed; junction bases matching no gene number 6. Reading from cysteine to phenylalanine, the CDR3 counts 13 amino acids. The CDR3 DNA has 39 bases and is translated from base 1.